One sample yielded the 25 T cell receptor beta chains listed below, sequenced in a study of technical replicates of blood from a few donors (TCRdb year 2017). Libraries were prepared through the immunoSEQ multiplex PCR assay. Not all clones reach the TCRdb copy of this immuneACCESS table, which keeps in-frame sequences only. Checked studies attribute under half of the gap to unresolved V genes and leave the rest unexplained. Here the sample has approximately 76,000 clones; 80% to 90% occur a single time. Roughly 4.5% of the sample comes from the top ten. The sample taken for sequencing was PBMCs. These receptors originate from a human donor in good health. Some clones in this sample may be carry-over from other donors' samples.

This rearrangement joins TRBV5-1 to TRBJ1-1, with D maybe TRBD1 (5 bases). The CDR3 is made up of 12 amino acids. Germline CDR1 is SGHRS and CDR2 is YFSETQ. Trimming shortened V by 4 bases and J by 7 bases, and 11 bases separated the two germline ends. CDR3 in DNA: TGCGCCAGCAGCGCCGACAGTTTTGAAGCTTTCTTT. Translation: CASSADSFEAFF.

The V call is TRBV6-4, the J call TRBJ2-7, with D uncertain. Trimming shortened V by 5 bases and J by 3 bases, and 11 bases separated the two germline ends. CDR1 is MRHNA, CDR2 SNTAGT, per germline. The CDR3 has 13 residues. The CDR3 loop reads CASSPAPGYEQYF. For the CDR3, the DNA is TGTGCCAGCAGTCCCGCCCCGGGCTACGAGCAGTACTTC.

This clone occurred a few times. The chain uses TRBV7-9 and TRBJ2-3; 7 bases fit TRBD2. Germline V gives CDR1 SEHNR, CDR2 FQNEAQ (reference sequence). The ends lost 5 bases at V and 6 bases at J; junction bases unmatched: 8. There are 14 residues in the CDR3. The DNA of the CDR3 is TGTGCCAGCAGCCGAGACCCGGGAGGTGATACGCAGTATTTT. Its protein product is CASSRDPGGDTQYF.

V is TRBV7-2 and J is TRBJ2-7; TRBD1 matches 8 bases. CDR3 length: 14 amino acids. Germline values: CDR1 SGHTA, CDR2 FQGNSA. J lost 6 bases, V lost 5 bases, and 9 bases had no gene match. The CDR3 coding sequence is TGTGCCAGCAGCCAAGGGACAGGCAAAGGCGAGCAGTACTTC. This sequence encodes CASSQGTGKGEQYF.

The chain couples TRBV5-6 to TRBJ2-3; 9 bases fit TRBD1. V was pared by 0 bases and J by 8 bases, with 10 bases of the junction left unmatched. The CDR3 length is 16 residues. CDR1 is SGHDT and CDR2 is YYEEEE in the germline V gene. The CDR3 DNA is TGTGCCAGCAGCTTGGTGGGACAGGGTACAAGATTTACGCAGTATTTT. It specifies CASSLVGQGTRFTQYF.

V gene TRBV4-2 combines with J gene TRBJ2-1; TRBD2 agrees at 10 bases. The V gene's germline CDR1 is LGHNA and CDR2 YNFKEQ. The CDR3 totals 16 residues. With 0 bases clipped from V and 3 bases from J, the junction kept 2 bases outside the gene matches. The CDR3 DNA sequence: TGTGCCAGCAGCCAAGAAGCTAGCGGGAGCTACAATGAGCAGTTCTTC. It encodes CASSQEASGSYNEQFF.

This clone was counted between two and nine times. The chain has TRBV27 and TRBJ1-5, with 11 nucleotides matching TRBD1. The CDR3 is 16 residues long. The junction had 7 bases not matched to a gene; V was cut back by 5 bases and J by 4 bases. Germline loops: CDR1 MNHEY, CDR2 SMNVEV (reference sequence). The CDR3 here is CASSPFGQGANQPQHF. CDR3 DNA sequence: TGTGCCAGCAGTCCCTTCGGACAGGGGGCGAATCAGCCCCAGCATTTT.

The rearrangement links TRBV11-3 to TRBJ2-3; no clear D. V dropped 0 bases and J dropped 2 bases, with 3 bases sitting between them. Germline V CDR1 and CDR2: SGHNT, YENEEA. The CDR3 extends over 13 amino acids. CDR3 in amino acids: CASSLDLTDTQYF. In nucleotides, the CDR3 is TGTGCCAGCAGCTTAGATCTCACAGATACGCAGTATTTT.

The chain links TRBV5-8 to TRBJ1-1; 8 bases agree with TRBD1. The CDR3 covers 15 residues. CDR1 and CDR2 (germline): SGHTS, YDEGEE. V was clipped by 0 bases and J by 0 bases; unmatched bases: 1. In DNA, the CDR3 is TGTGCCAGCAGCTTGGGGACAGGGATGAACACTGAAGCTTTCTTT. It is translated as CASSLGTGMNTEAFF.

This chain joins TRBV10-3 and TRBJ1-4, with TRBD1 matching over 9 bases. V lost 10 bases and J lost 7; bases outside the gene matches: 13. This CDR3 has 15 residues. Germline V gives CDR1 ENHRY, CDR2 SYGVKD. CDR3 loop: CATGQGPREGEKLFF. The CDR3 DNA follows: TGTGCCACAGGACAGGGGCCCCGAGAGGGTGAAAAACTGTTTTTT.

The V gene is TRBV15, the J gene TRBJ1-3; 7 nucleotides match TRBD1. Trimming at V came to 7 bases and at J to 10 bases, leaving 10 bases not matched to a gene. Germline-derived CDR1 and CDR2 are LNHNV and YYDKDF (reference sequence). This CDR3 spans 13 amino acids. As DNA, the CDR3 is TGTGCCACCACGCCGGGACAGACAACAACCATATATTTT. This sequence encodes CATTPGQTTTIYF.

J is TRBJ1-3 and V is TRBV28; the match to TRBD1 covers 9 bases. The V segment lost 5 bases and the J segment 1 base; nucleotides outside the gene matches: 6. In germline, CDR1 is MDHEN, CDR2 SYDVKM. This CDR3 region has 16 residues. The CDR3 sequence is CASSPWTGDSGNTIYF. The CDR3 region has the DNA TGTGCCAGCAGTCCCTGGACAGGGGATTCTGGAAACACCATATATTTT. Drawing the rest from reference TRBV28 and TRBJ1-3, the complete variable domain is DVKVTQSSRYLVKRTGEKVFLECVQDMDHENMFWYRQDPGLGLRLIYFSYDVKMKEKGDIPEGYSVSREKKERFSLILESASTNQTSMYLCASSPWTGDSGNTIYFGEGSWLTVV.

The chain employs TRBV2 and TRBJ2-2; 10 bases align to TRBD2. Germline assignment: CDR1 SNHLY and CDR2 FYNNEI. The V and J ends lost 4 bases and 6 bases, in that order; junction bases with no gene match: 11. The CDR3 is made up of 17 amino acids. CDR3 residues: CASSGGPSGSISGELFF. Here the CDR3 DNA reads TGTGCCAGCAGTGGGGGGCCTAGCGGGAGTATATCCGGGGAGCTGTTTTTT.

The V gene is TRBV7-6, the J gene TRBJ1-5; a weak D match, TRBD1 (5 bases). The CDR3 runs to 13 residues. The V gene lost 5 bases and the J gene lost 4 bases, with 9 bases spanning the gap. CDR1 SGHVS and CDR2 FNYEAQ come from the germline V gene. The CDR3 region is CASSPRQNQPQHF. CDR3 coding DNA: TGTGCCAGCAGCCCTCGACAGAATCAGCCCCAGCATTTT.

The chain carries TRBV11-2 and TRBJ1-3, with a weak D call TRBD1 (6 bases). Trimming left V 4 bases short and J 0 bases short, with 13 bases between. This CDR3 is 16 amino acids long. Germline loops: CDR1 SGHAT, CDR2 FQNNGV. CDR3 loop: CASSSPGHRSGNTIYF. CDR3 coding DNA: TGTGCCAGCAGCTCCCCGGGACATCGCTCTGGAAACACCATATATTTT.

V usage is TRBV5-1 and J usage is TRBJ1-2; 7 nucleotides agree with TRBD1. The junction had 2 bases not matched to a gene; V was cut back by 3 bases and J by 0 bases. Germline assignment: CDR1 SGHRS and CDR2 YFSETQ. The CDR3 has 14 amino acids. The CDR3 region has the DNA TGCGCCAGCAGCTCCGACAGGGCTAACTATGGCTACACCTTC. Translating gives CASSSDRANYGYTF.

The CDR3 here is CASSAWTSGYNEQFF. CDR3 DNA: TGTGCCAGCAGTGCCTGGACTAGCGGATACAATGAGCAGTTCTTC. The chain joins TRBV6-5 to TRBJ2-1; 10 bases match TRBD2. CDR1 is MNHEY, CDR2 SVGAGI, per germline. The CDR3 extends over 15 amino acids. Unmatched junction bases numbered 5, after V lost 5 bases and J lost 4 bases.

This sequence joins TRBV5-1 and TRBJ2-3; no firm D call. V was clipped by 0 bases and J by 0 bases, with 8 bases between them. There are 15 residues in the CDR3. The V gene's germline CDR1 is SGHRS and CDR2 YFSETQ. The CDR3 loop is CASSLDTASTDTQYF. The CDR3 coding sequence is TGCGCCAGCAGCTTGGACACAGCCAGCACAGATACGCAGTATTTT.

This chain uses TRBV25-1 with TRBJ2-1, with 9 positions matching TRBD1. The CDR3 loop spans 15 amino acids. CDR1 and CDR2 from the germline V gene are MGHDK and SYGVNS. The junction had 7 bases not matched to a gene; V was cut back by 1 base and J by 9 bases. This chain's CDR3 is CASSESGYRGLEQFF. CDR3 bases: TGTGCCAGCAGTGAATCGGGTTACAGGGGGCTTGAGCAGTTCTTC.

This clone occurred once. This chain links TRBV6-6 with TRBJ2-7; TRBD1 matches 10 bases. The germline CDR1 and CDR2 sequences are MNHNY and SVGAGI (reference sequence). The junction had 5 bases not matched to a gene; V was cut back by 2 bases and J by 4 bases. The CDR3 has 15 residues. Here the CDR3 reads CASSYTTGGAYEQYF. Here the CDR3 DNA reads TGTGCCAGCAGTTACACGACAGGGGGCGCGTACGAGCAGTACTTC.

The chain is built from TRBV7-3 and TRBJ2-1, with no clear D. The CDR3 loop spans 14 amino acids. Germline V CDR1 and CDR2: SGHTA, FQGTGA. The V gene lost 1 base and the J gene lost 8 bases, with 12 bases spanning the gap. The CDR3 DNA is TGTGCCAGCAGCTTAAGCTCTGCGTCTGATGAGCAGTTCTTC. Its translation is CASSLSSASDEQFF.

The rearrangement uses TRBV29-1 and TRBJ2-7, with 10 bases that match TRBD1. J was trimmed by 6 bases and V by 6 bases; bases with no gene match: 8. The germline gives CDR1 SQVTM, CDR2 ANQGSEA. CDR3 length: 13 amino acids. In nucleotides, the CDR3 is TGCAGCGTGTCGGGACAGGGGATCCGCGAGCAGTACTTC. As protein: CSVSGQGIREQYF.

The chain has TRBV20-1 and TRBJ2-1; no reliable D call. V lost 0 bases to trimming and J lost 12 bases, with 9 bases between them. The CDR3 length is 11 residues. Germline CDR1 reads DFQATT; CDR2 reads SNEGSKA (reference sequence). The CDR3 is CSARDPLLQFF. In nucleotides, the CDR3 is TGCAGTGCTAGAGACCCACTATTGCAGTTCTTC.

The chain combines TRBV7-3 with TRBJ2-1; 11 nucleotides agree with TRBD1. Germline V gives CDR1 SGHTA, CDR2 FQGTGA. Unmatched junction bases numbered 5, after V lost 5 bases and J lost 8 bases. The CDR3 has 14 residues. This chain's CDR3 is CASSQGQGVHEQFF. For the CDR3, the DNA is TGTGCCAGCAGCCAGGGACAGGGGGTTCATGAGCAGTTCTTC.

The V call is TRBV27, the J call TRBJ1-3, with D possibly matching TRBD1 (5 bases). Germline lookup yields CDR1 MNHEY and CDR2 SMNVEV (reference sequence). Trimming shortened V by 4 bases and J by 3 bases, and 7 bases separated the two germline ends. The CDR3 is 13 amino acids. For the CDR3, the DNA is TGTGCCAGCAGTTCGACAGTTGGAAACACCATATATTTT. Amino acids: CASSSTVGNTIYF.